The 32 T cell receptor beta chains below were found in one sample sequenced in a study of T cell changes during pregnancy in multiple sclerosis. Only in-frame clones appear in the TCRdb table, and some are missing; sequencing was by immunoSEQ multiplex PCR. The sample records about 60,000 clones, over 80% being singletons. Sequencing was performed on CD4+ T cells from peripheral blood mononuclear cells, taken in the first trimester of pregnancy. Receptor source: a female donor with multiple sclerosis, enrolled in a pregnancy study.

The V call is TRBV7-3, the J call TRBJ2-7, with a weak D call TRBD2 (5 bases). Germline assignment: CDR1 SGHTA and CDR2 FQGTGA. This CDR3 has 14 residues. The germline V and J ends were trimmed by 0 bases and 6 bases, with 12 bases remaining between them. The chain's CDR3 is CASSLTKGVGEQYF. In DNA, the CDR3 is TGTGCCAGCAGCTTAACAAAGGGAGTGGGCGAGCAGTACTTC.

The chain links TRBV19 to TRBJ1-2; 9 nucleotides match TRBD1. The CDR3 loop spans 16 amino acids. Germline assignment: CDR1 LNHDA and CDR2 SQIVND (reference sequence). V shed 7 bases, J shed 5 bases, and the junction held 14 bases outside the gene matches. As DNA, the CDR3 is TGTGCCAGTACCTCGAATTCGGGACAGGGAGTATATGGCTACACCTTC. This codes for CASTSNSGQGVYGYTF.

The table lists this clone with a count of one. The chain combines TRBV5-1 with TRBJ1-4, with TRBD1 matching over 9 bases. Trimming at V came to 2 bases and at J to 6 bases, leaving 5 bases not matched to a gene. There are 15 residues in the CDR3. Germline CDR1 SGHRS, CDR2 YFSETQ. As DNA, the CDR3 is TGCGCCAGCAGCTTAGAACAGGGGGCTTATGAAAAACTGTTTTTT. The encoded protein is CASSLEQGAYEKLFF. Supplemented by reference TRBV5-1 and TRBJ1-4, the full variable domain reads KAGVTQTPRYLIKTRGQQVTLSCSPISGHRSVSWYQQTPGQGLQFLFEYFSETQRNKGNFPGRFSGRQFSNSRSEMNVSTLELGDSALYLCASSLEQGAYEKLFFGSGTQLSVL.

The chain couples TRBV7-3 to TRBJ2-5, with 10 bases identical to TRBD2. This CDR3 has 16 residues. CDR1 is SGHTA, CDR2 FQGTGA, per germline. V was clipped by 4 bases and J by 1 base; unmatched bases: 6. The CDR3 reads CASSSGIAGGQETQYF. DNA of the CDR3: TGTGCCAGCAGCTCCGGGATAGCGGGGGGCCAAGAGACCCAGTACTTC.

The V and J genes are TRBV7-8 and TRBJ2-1; TRBD2 matches 7 bases. The germline V gene has CDR1 SGHVS and CDR2 FQNEAQ. The CDR3 is made up of 17 amino acids. The J segment lost 2 bases and the V segment lost 5 bases, leaving 12 bases of the junction unmatched. In DNA form, the CDR3 reads TGTGCCAGCAGCCCAACCCGGGTGGCGGGGGCCTACAATGAGCAGTTCTTC. It codes for CASSPTRVAGAYNEQFF.

J is TRBJ1-1 and V is TRBV5-1, with D possibly being TRBD1 (6 bases). Trimming took 7 bases from V and 0 from J, leaving 19 bases between them. Per the germline V gene, CDR1 is SGHRS and CDR2 is YFSETQ. CDR3 length: 16 amino acids. The CDR3 sequence: CASHAPIQGLNTEAFF. CDR3 nucleotide sequence: TGCGCCAGCCATGCTCCAATCCAGGGGTTGAACACTGAAGCTTTCTTT. Filled out from reference TRBV5-1 and TRBJ1-1, the complete variable domain reads KAGVTQTPRYLIKTRGQQVTLSCSPISGHRSVSWYQQTPGQGLQFLFEYFSETQRNKGNFPGRFSGRQFSNSRSEMNVSTLELGDSALYLCASHAPIQGLNTEAFFGQGTRLTVV.

V is TRBV12-5 and J is TRBJ2-1, with a possible D match to TRBD2 (6 bases). The CDR3 totals 13 residues. The germline V gene has CDR1 LGHNT and CDR2 FRNRAP. V was shortened by 5 bases and J by 7 bases, with 12 bases between the two germline ends. The CDR3 here is CASGPGAPNEQFF. The CDR3 nucleotides read TGTGCTAGTGGTCCGGGAGCACCGAATGAGCAGTTCTTC.

This clone was counted only a few times. The chain carries TRBV27 and TRBJ1-6; D gene ambiguous. CDR3 length equals 14 residues. The V gene's germline CDR1 is MNHEY and CDR2 SMNVEV (reference sequence). The V gene lost 3 bases and the J gene lost 11 bases, with 14 bases spanning the gap. CDR3 in DNA: TGTGCCAGCAGTTTGCGGGTTGCGACTCCACCCCTCCACTTT. It codes for CASSLRVATPPLHF.

The genes are TRBV29-1 and TRBJ1-2; D perhaps matches TRBD1 (6 bases). CDR3 length equals 14 residues. V lost 0 bases and J 4 bases, leaving 12 bases between the germline ends. CDR1 is SQVTM and CDR2 is ANQGSEA in the germline V gene. CDR3 sequence reads: CSVEDQVTGYGYTF. The DNA for the CDR3 is TGCAGCGTTGAAGACCAAGTGACAGGCTATGGCTACACCTTC.

V usage is TRBV5-1 and J usage is TRBJ2-7, with a weak D call TRBD1 (6 bases). V was clipped by 4 bases and J by 0 bases, with 20 bases between them. CDR1 SGHRS and CDR2 YFSETQ come from the germline V gene. The CDR3 runs to 17 residues. CDR3 nucleotide sequence: TGCGCCAGCAGCAAACAGCCCCTAGGACAGAGCTCCTACGAGCAGTACTTC. Residues: CASSKQPLGQSSYEQYF.

The chain carries TRBV9 and TRBJ2-3; the match to TRBD2 covers 13 bases. The CDR3 spans 15 residues. The ends lost 3 bases at V and 4 bases at J; junction bases unmatched: 2. The germline V gene encodes CDR1 SGDLS and CDR2 YYNGEE. This chain's CDR3 is CASSGGLAGADTQYF. DNA of the CDR3: TGTGCCAGCAGCGGCGGACTAGCGGGGGCAGATACGCAGTATTTT.

V is TRBV27 and J is TRBJ1-1, with D perhaps matching TRBD1 (6 bases). V lost 7 bases and J 4 bases, leaving 22 bases between the germline ends. CDR1 is MNHEY and CDR2 is SMNVEV in the germline V gene (reference sequence). This CDR3 has 16 residues. The CDR3 protein is CASMSRGTLISTEAFF. The CDR3, as DNA: TGTGCCAGCATGAGTAGAGGGACACTGATTTCCACTGAAGCTTTCTTT.

This sequence joins TRBV7-8 and TRBJ2-5; possibly TRBD2 for D (5 bases). Between the trimmed V and J ends, which lost 5 bases and 5 bases, there was a span of 24 bases. There are 17 residues in the CDR3. Germline V gives CDR1 SGHVS, CDR2 FQNEAQ. The CDR3 sequence is CASSPPLRLNPRETQYF. The CDR3 DNA sequence: TGTGCCAGCAGCCCCCCGTTGAGACTAAACCCCAGGGAGACCCAGTACTTC.

V usage is TRBV13 and J usage is TRBJ1-3; maybe TRBD1 (5 bases). The germline V and J ends were trimmed by 4 bases and 3 bases, with 13 bases remaining between them. This CDR3 has 15 residues. Germline loops: CDR1 PRHDT, CDR2 FYEKMQ (reference sequence). The CDR3: CASSSNRGVGNTIYF. CDR3 in DNA: TGTGCCAGCAGCTCAAACCGGGGGGTTGGAAACACCATATATTTT.

This chain joins TRBV2 and TRBJ2-2; no reliable D call. This CDR3 spans 13 amino acids. Trimming took off 4 bases at V and 1 base at J, with 4 bases between the two ends. Per germline, CDR1 SNHLY and CDR2 FYNNEI. This CDR3 is CASSAQNTGELFF. CDR3 nucleotide sequence: TGTGCCAGCAGTGCACAGAACACCGGGGAGCTGTTTTTT.

This chain links TRBV7-9 with TRBJ2-3, with D hard to call. The germline V gene encodes CDR1 SEHNR and CDR2 FQNEAQ (reference sequence). CDR3 length equals 12 residues. Deletions cut 5 bases from V and 10 bases from J, with 13 bases between. The chain's CDR3 is CASSAQVSPQYF. CDR3 DNA: TGTGCCAGCAGCGCCCAGGTCTCGCCGCAGTATTTT.

This clone was seen more than once but under ten times. The V and J genes are TRBV7-3 and TRBJ1-1, with D possibly being TRBD1 (5 bases). Germline-derived CDR1 and CDR2 are SGHTA and FQGTGA. The CDR3 is made up of 13 amino acids. V lost 4 bases and J lost 6, with 12 bases in between. In nucleotides, the CDR3 is TGTGCCAGCAGCTCCCGGTGGGGGGCTGAAGCTTTCTTT. It translates to CASSSRWGAEAFF.

This clone was seen only once. The V and J genes are TRBV30 and TRBJ1-3, with TRBD1 matching over 10 bases. The CDR3 covers 17 residues. Germline-derived CDR1 and CDR2 are GTSNPN and SVGIG (reference sequence). Trimming at V came to 3 bases and at J to 0 bases, leaving 8 bases not matched to a gene. This CDR3 is CAWRAGTGVLSGNTIYF. As DNA, the CDR3 is TGTGCCTGGAGAGCCGGGACAGGGGTACTCTCTGGAAACACCATATATTTT.

The rearrangement uses TRBV11-3 and TRBJ2-6; TRBD1 matches at 8 bases. Germline CDR1 is SGHNT and CDR2 is YENEEA. J was trimmed by 1 base and V by 5 bases; bases with no gene match: 7. The CDR3 has 17 amino acids. The CDR3 sequence is CASSLGQELSGANVLTF. The DNA for the CDR3 is TGTGCCAGCAGCCTGGGACAGGAGCTTTCTGGGGCCAACGTCCTGACTTTC.

This chain joins TRBV7-8 and TRBJ2-5; maybe TRBD1 (7 bases). CDR3 length equals 15 residues. CDR1 is SGHVS, CDR2 FQNEAQ, per germline. V was clipped by 6 bases and J by 6 bases, with 20 bases between them. CDR3 nucleotide sequence: TGTGCCAGCAGTACAGGGGACTTAGCGACGAAGACCCAGTACTTC. Translating gives CASSTGDLATKTQYF.

The rearrangement joins TRBV27 to TRBJ2-7; the match to TRBD2 covers 8 bases. CDR3 length: 13 amino acids. CDR1 is MNHEY, CDR2 SMNVEV, per germline (reference sequence). V lost 5 bases to trimming and J lost 6 bases; unmatched junction nucleotides: 6. Written as DNA, the CDR3 is TGTGCCAGCAGTGGACTAGCCGCTGGCGAGCAGTACTTC. This codes for CASSGLAAGEQYF.

The rearrangement links TRBV5-8 to TRBJ1-2, with TRBD1 identical over 8 bases. Trimming took 8 bases from V and 7 from J; bases not matched to a gene: 16. The germline V gene has CDR1 SGHTS and CDR2 YDEGEE. The CDR3 contains 15 residues. The CDR3 spells CASSGGWSYDGGYTF. For the CDR3, the DNA is TGTGCCAGTTCAGGGGGCTGGTCCTACGATGGTGGCTACACCTTC.

V usage is TRBV15 and J usage is TRBJ1-1, with no clear D. V lost 1 base and J lost 0, with 24 bases in between. Germline assignment: CDR1 LNHNV and CDR2 YYDKDF (reference sequence). The CDR3 runs to 20 residues. The CDR3 nucleotides read TGTGCCACCAGCAGAGCCCCCCCTGGGCTATCCCCAGAAATGAACACTGAAGCTTTCTTT. Its protein is CATSRAPPGLSPEMNTEAFF.

This clone has just one count. The rearrangement uses TRBV7-9 and TRBJ2-3; D gene uncertain. Trimming took off 7 bases at V and 1 base at J, with 12 bases between the two ends. The CDR3 contains 14 residues. CDR1 and CDR2 from the germline V gene are SEHNR and FQNEAQ (reference sequence). Here the CDR3 DNA reads TGTGCCAGCAACTCAGCCCGCGGCACAGATACGCAGTATTTT. Translation gives CASNSARGTDTQYF.

This clone appeared a single time. This chain joins TRBV5-1 and TRBJ2-1; 15 bases are shared with TRBD2. The junction had 5 bases not matched to a gene; V was cut back by 3 bases and J by 4 bases. The CDR3 spans 17 residues. From germline, CDR1 is SGHRS and CDR2 YFSETQ. Here the CDR3 reads CASSSGLAGGLYNEQFF. The CDR3 coding sequence is TGCGCCAGCAGCTCGGGACTAGCGGGGGGTTTATACAATGAGCAGTTCTTC.

V usage is TRBV11-2 and J usage is TRBJ2-5; a weak D match, TRBD2 (5 bases). CDR3 length equals 15 residues. Between the trimmed V and J ends, which lost 0 bases and 3 bases, there was a span of 11 bases. CDR1 and CDR2 from the germline V gene are SGHAT and FQNNGV. CDR3 coding DNA: TGTGCCAGCAGCTTAGATAGATGGGGAGAAGAGACCCAGTACTTC. It translates to CASSLDRWGEETQYF.

V gene TRBV18 combines with J gene TRBJ2-5; D is unclear. The CDR3 runs to 15 residues. Per germline, CDR1 KGHSH and CDR2 LQKENI. Trimming removed 3 bases from V and 1 base from J, with 12 bases in between. In nucleotides, the CDR3 is TGTGCCAGCTCACCTCTTGGTACAACCCAAGAGACCCAGTACTTC. Protein product: CASSPLGTTQETQYF.

The chain employs TRBV11-1 and TRBJ1-3; D remains unclear. The CDR3 length is 17 residues. Germline CDR1 is SGHAT and CDR2 is FQDESV (reference sequence). V was cut by 2 bases and J by 0 bases, with 14 bases left in between. The DNA for the CDR3 is TGTGCCAGCAGCTTAAGTTCCGTCAGATTCTCTGGAAACACCATATATTTT. This translates into CASSLSSVRFSGNTIYF. Using reference TRBV11-1 and TRBJ1-3 for the parts outside the CDR3, the full variable domain is EAEVAQSPRYKITEKSQAVAFWCDPISGHATLYWYRQILGQGPELLVQFQDESVVDDSQLPKDRFSAERLKGVDSTLKIQPAELGDSAMYLCASSLSSVRFSGNTIYFGEGSWLTVV.

The V and J genes are TRBV28 and TRBJ1-2; 10 bases agree with TRBD1. CDR3 length: 16 residues. V shed 5 bases, J shed 2 bases, and the junction held 8 bases outside the gene matches. CDR1 and CDR2 (germline): MDHEN, SYDVKM. The CDR3 sequence: CASSQGTGAQNYGYTF. CDR3 DNA sequence: TGTGCCAGCAGTCAGGGGACAGGGGCACAAAACTATGGCTACACCTTC.

This clone has a single count. V usage is TRBV5-8 and J usage is TRBJ2-6, with D possibly matching TRBD1 (6 bases). Germline V gives CDR1 SGHTS, CDR2 YDEGEE. The CDR3 runs to 15 residues. Trimming took off 1 base at V and 3 bases at J, with 8 bases between the two ends. The CDR3 DNA follows: TGTGCCAGCAGCTTGACAGGGCTTGGGGCCAACGTCCTGACTTTC. Its protein is CASSLTGLGANVLTF.

The rearrangement links TRBV19 to TRBJ1-2, with TRBD1 matching over 8 bases. V lost 9 bases and J lost 7; bases outside the gene matches: 10. The CDR3 has 13 amino acids. Germline V gives CDR1 LNHDA, CDR2 SQIVND (reference sequence). In DNA form, the CDR3 reads TGTGCCAGCAGACCGGACAGGGATGCTGGCTACACCTTC. Its translation: CASRPDRDAGYTF.

This sequence joins TRBV29-1 and TRBJ1-1; D is undetermined. Trimming pared 0 bases from V and 14 bases from J, leaving 13 bases between. Germline lookup yields CDR1 SQVTM and CDR2 ANQGSEA. The CDR3 covers 11 residues. CDR3 protein: CSVEDRSLRFF. The CDR3, as DNA: TGCAGCGTTGAAGACAGGTCGCTGCGATTCTTT.